Given below is one T cell receptor (beta chain) in context. Its antigen is not known. V lost 1 base and J lost 3, with 7 bases in between. Germline lookup yields CDR1 SGHNT and CDR2 YENEEA. CDR3 length: 13 residues. Libraries of TCR beta were made from approximately 2 micrograms of genomic DNA that came from cryopreserved PBMCs. The data stem from a study of cytotoxic CD8 clonotypes in ibrutinib-treated CLL. About the study: Productive templates averaged about 250,000 per sample, and productive rearrangements roughly 90,000.

Sequenced by immunoSEQ multiplex PCR; TCRdb stores in-frame clones only, minus some. This sample carries roughly 180,000 clones, approximately 80% of them seen once, and the ten largest clones take about 4.6%. Points from the study as a whole: Baseline clonality was higher than in age-matched healthy donors and moved in step with circulating CD8+ T-cell counts. Sampling times (in sustained-remission versus progressing patients) were not the same.

The genes are TRBV11-3 and TRBJ2-7; D unresolved. The TCR originated in a human donor with chronic lymphocytic leukemia. The starting material was PBMCs, obtained after 24 months of ibrutinib treatment. CDR3 loop: CASSLGPYYEQYF. DNA for the CDR3: TGTGCCAGCAGCTTAGGACCGTACTACGAGCAGTACTTC.